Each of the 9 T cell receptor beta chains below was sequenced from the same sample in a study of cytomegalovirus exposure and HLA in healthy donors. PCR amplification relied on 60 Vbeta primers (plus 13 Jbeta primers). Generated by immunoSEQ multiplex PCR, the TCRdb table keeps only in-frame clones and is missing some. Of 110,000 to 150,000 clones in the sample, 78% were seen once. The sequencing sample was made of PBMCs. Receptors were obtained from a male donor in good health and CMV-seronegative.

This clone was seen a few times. In DNA, the CDR3 is TGTGCCAGCAGCCGAGCGGGCGGGAGGTCATATGAGCAGTTCTTC. This codes for CASSRAGGRSYEQFF. The chain couples TRBV7-9 to TRBJ2-1; the match to TRBD2 covers 8 bases. This CDR3 region has 15 residues. Germline-derived CDR1 and CDR2 are SEHNR and FQNEAQ (reference sequence). V was pared by 5 bases and J by 8 bases, with 11 bases of the junction left unmatched. The full variable domain, in which reference TRBV7-9 and TRBJ2-1 provide the parts outside the CDR3, is DTGVSQNPRHKITKRGQNVTFRCDPISEHNRLYWYRQTLGQGPEFLTYFQNEAQLEKSRLLSDRFSAERPKGSFSTLEIQRTEQGDSAMYLCASSRAGGRSYEQFFGPGTRLTVL.

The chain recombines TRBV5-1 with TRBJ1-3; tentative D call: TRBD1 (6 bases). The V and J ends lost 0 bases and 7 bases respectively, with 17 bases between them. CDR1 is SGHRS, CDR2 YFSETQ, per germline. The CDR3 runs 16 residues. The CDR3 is CASSLAFGQQGNTIYF. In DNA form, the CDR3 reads TGCGCCAGCAGCTTGGCTTTCGGACAGCAGGGCAACACCATATATTTT.

CDR3 sequence: CASSTEGRGTDTQYF. The CDR3 bases are TGTGCCAGCAGTACCGAGGGCCGGGGCACAGATACGCAGTATTTT. The rearrangement joins TRBV6-4 to TRBJ2-3, with D tentatively TRBD2 (5 bases). Per the germline V gene, CDR1 is MRHNA and CDR2 is SNTAGT. Trimming stripped 5 bases from V and 1 base from J, with 13 bases between. This CDR3 comprises 15 residues.

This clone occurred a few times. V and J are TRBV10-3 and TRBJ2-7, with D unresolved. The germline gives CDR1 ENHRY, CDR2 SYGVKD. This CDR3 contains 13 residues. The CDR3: CASLPAGHYEQYF. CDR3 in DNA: TGTGCGAGCCTCCCGGCTGGGCACTACGAGCAGTACTTC.

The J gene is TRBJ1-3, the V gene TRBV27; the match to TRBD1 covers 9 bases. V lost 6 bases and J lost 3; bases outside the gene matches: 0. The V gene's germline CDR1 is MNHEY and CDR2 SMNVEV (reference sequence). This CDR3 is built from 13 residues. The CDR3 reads CASRTGGGNTIYF. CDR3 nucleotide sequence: TGTGCCAGCAGGACAGGGGGTGGAAACACCATATATTTT.

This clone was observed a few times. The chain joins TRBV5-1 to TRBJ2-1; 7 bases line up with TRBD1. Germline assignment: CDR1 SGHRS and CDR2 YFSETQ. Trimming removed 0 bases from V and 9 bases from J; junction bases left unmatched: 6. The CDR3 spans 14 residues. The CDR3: CASSLGQGMGEQFF. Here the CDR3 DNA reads TGCGCCAGCAGCTTGGGACAGGGAATGGGTGAGCAGTTCTTC.

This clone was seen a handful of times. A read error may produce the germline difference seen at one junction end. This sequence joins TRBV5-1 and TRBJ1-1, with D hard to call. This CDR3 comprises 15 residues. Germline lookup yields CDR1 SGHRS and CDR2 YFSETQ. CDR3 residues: CSSSPPGGGSTEAFF. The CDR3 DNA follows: TGCTCCAGCAGCCCCCCGGGTGGAGGTAGCACTGAAGCTTTCTTT.

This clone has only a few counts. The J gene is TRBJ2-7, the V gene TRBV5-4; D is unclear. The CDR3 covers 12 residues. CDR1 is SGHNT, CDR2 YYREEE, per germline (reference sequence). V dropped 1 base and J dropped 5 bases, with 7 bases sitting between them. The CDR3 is CASSLSSDEQYF. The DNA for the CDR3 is TGTGCCAGCAGCTTGAGCAGCGACGAGCAGTACTTC.

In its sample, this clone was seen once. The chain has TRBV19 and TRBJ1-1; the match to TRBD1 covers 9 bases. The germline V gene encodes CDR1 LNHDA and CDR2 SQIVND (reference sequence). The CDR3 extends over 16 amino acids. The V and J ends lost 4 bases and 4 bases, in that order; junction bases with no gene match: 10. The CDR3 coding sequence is TGTGCCAGTAGTACCCGCCTTGGACAGGGGTCCACTGAAGCTTTCTTT. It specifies CASSTRLGQGSTEAFF.